This T cell receptor beta chain was sequenced for a study of T cells in Graves' hyperthyroidism and ophthalmopathy. The CDR3 regions of TCR beta were amplified from RNA transcripts. The study used the HTBI primer set for a first-round RT-PCR of the TCR CDR3. TCRdb used MiXCR to reprocess the multiplex PCR reads, holding one entry per CDR3 protein. In the table there are fewer than 750,000 distinct CDR3 sequences, about 14% of which are singletons. A NOSPECS grade of at least 4, a Clinical Activity Score of at least 3 and duration under 3 months were recorded in ophthalmopathy patients. With 3 bases clipped from V and 1 base from J, the junction kept 1 base outside the gene matches. The germline V gene encodes CDR1 SGHTA and CDR2 FQGTGA. CDR3 size: 14 residues. In this sample, this clonotype turned up many times.

Sequenced input: blood. The sequence was obtained from a woman aged 50 to 60 with Graves' ophthalmopathy. The chain joins TRBV7-3 to TRBJ2-3, with 7 bases aligning to TRBD1. The CDR3 bases are TGTGCCAGCAGCTTTAGGGGGCGCACAGATACGCAGTATTTT. Residues: CASSFRGRTDTQYF.